This T cell receptor beta chain originates from a study of response to subunit inactivated influenza vaccine. MiXCR, run by TCRdb on the RT-PCR reads, gives a single entry per CDR3 protein. This table has about 650,000 distinct CDR3 sequences, 15% to 19% appearing once. This clonotype was counted only a few times. What it recognizes is unknown. General study points: That few new T cells are recruited by each seasonal influenza vaccination was the authors' suggestion.

This material consisted of PBMCs from blood, taken approximately 12 days after vaccination. The clonotype originates from a middle-aged man who received an inactivated influenza vaccine.

CDR3 sequence: CASSLYLADDNEQFF. The CDR3 bases are TGTGCCAGCAGTTTATACCTAGCGGATGACAATGAGCAGTTCTTC. This chain uses TRBV27 with TRBJ2-1; 7 nucleotides line up with TRBD2. Germline-derived CDR1 and CDR2 are MNHEY and SMNVEV (reference sequence). Germline trimming cut 1 base from V and 5 bases from J; bases unmatched to any gene: 5. The CDR3 loop spans 15 amino acids.